Following are 28 T cell receptor beta chains from one sample sequenced in a study of prognosis after radiotherapy for stage I lung cancer. Genomic DNA was subjected to two-round multiplex PCR for amplification of TCR beta CDR3. First-round PCR used primers specific to each TRBV and TRBJ gene. From the multiplex PCR reads, TCRdb called clonotypes with MiXCR, one entry per CDR3 protein. The sample carries around 14,000 distinct CDR3 sequences, roughly a third recorded once. Here the sequenced sample was PBMCs, taken before or after stereotactic body radiation therapy (not recorded which). The receptors were gathered from a donor at least 50 years old with non-small cell lung cancer.

Points on this clonotype: A read error is likely here: a far larger clone is one base away. This chain joins TRBV6-4 and TRBJ2-2, with TRBD1 identical over 7 bases. With V trimmed by 3 bases and J by 4 bases, 8 bases remained unmatched. In germline, CDR1 is MRHNA, CDR2 SNTAGT. CDR3 size: 16 residues. DNA of the CDR3: TGTGCCAGCAGTGAAGCGTGCACAGGGGTCACCGGGGAGCTGTTTTTT. It yields the protein CASSEACTGVTGELFF.

This clonotype was recorded many times. The chain has TRBV7-3 and TRBJ2-5; D unclear. The V gene lost 0 bases and the J gene lost 2 bases, with 7 bases spanning the gap. The V gene's germline CDR1 is SGHTA and CDR2 FQGTGA. The CDR3 spans 14 residues. Written as DNA, the CDR3 is TGTGCCAGCAGCTTAACCGGACGACAAGAGACCCAGTACTTC. Translation gives CASSLTGRQETQYF. The complete variable domain, with remaining parts taken from reference TRBV7-3 and TRBJ2-5, reads GAGVSQTPSNKVTEKGKYVELRCDPISGHTALYWYRQSLGQGPEFLIYFQGTGAADDSGLPNDRFFAVRPEGSVSTLKIQRTERGDSAVYLCASSLTGRQETQYFGPGTRLLVL.

This clonotype was counted at least ten times. The chain's CDR3 is CSASHIQGPTDTQYF. CDR3 coding DNA: TGCAGTGCTAGCCATATACAGGGGCCCACAGATACGCAGTATTTT. This chain connects TRBV20-1 to TRBJ2-3; TRBD1 agrees at 7 bases. Germline loops: CDR1 DFQATT, CDR2 SNEGSKA (reference sequence). V lost 3 bases and J lost 2; bases outside the gene matches: 8. The length of the CDR3 is 15 residues.

Of note for this clonotype: Sequence at one end of the junction differs from germline and may be a read error. The chain uses TRBV19 and TRBJ1-1; D is unclear. The CDR3 has 13 amino acids. Germline V CDR1 and CDR2: LNHDA, SQIVND (reference sequence). The CDR3, as DNA: TGTGCCAGCTTTTTGGGAGGGAGGACTGAAGATTTCTTT. This encodes CASFLGGRTEDFF.

The sample holds many counts of this clonotype. CDR3 sequence: CASSLPEVASYEQYF. The CDR3 region has the DNA TGTGCCAGCAGTTTACCCGAAGTTGCATCCTACGAGCAGTACTTC. The V gene is TRBV12-3 or TRBV12-4, the J gene TRBJ2-7; D not resolved. The CDR3 sequence is 15 residues long. Trimming pared 2 bases from V and 1 base from J, leaving 12 bases between.

This clonotype was seen many times. Its ends do not fully match the called genes, so a read error is possible. The V gene is TRBV18, the J gene TRBJ2-5; 8 nucleotides agree with TRBD2. CDR1 is KGHSH and CDR2 is LQKENI in the germline V gene. The CDR3 is 14 amino acids. CDR3 sequence: CASSPLAEQETQYF. Written as DNA, the CDR3 is TGTGCCAGCTCGCCACTAGCGGAGCAAGAGACCCAGTACTTC.

This clonotype has at least ten counts. V usage is TRBV9 and J usage is TRBJ2-3, with 11 nucleotides matching TRBD2. The CDR3 covers 15 residues. Germline CDR1 SGDLS, CDR2 YYNGEE. Unmatched junction bases numbered 5, after V lost 3 bases and J lost 5 bases. CDR3 sequence (DNA): TGTGCCAGCAGCGCTAGCGGGGGGATGAAAGATACGCAGTATTTT. Translation: CASSASGGMKDTQYF.

This clonotype was seen ten or more times. This chain connects TRBV2 to TRBJ1-6; 7 bases match TRBD1. The germline V gene encodes CDR1 SNHLY and CDR2 FYNNEI. V trimming: 8 bases; J trimming: 5 bases; junction bases outside the gene matches: 6. This CDR3 is built from 14 residues. The CDR3 sequence: CASEEGQHNSPLHF. DNA for the CDR3: TGTGCCAGCGAAGAGGGACAGCATAATTCACCCCTCCACTTT.

The chain is built from TRBV12-3 or TRBV12-4 and TRBJ2-1; 7 bases line up with TRBD1. The J segment lost 4 bases and the V segment lost 8 bases, leaving 8 bases of the junction unmatched. The CDR3 is 14 amino acids. The CDR3 DNA reads as TGTGCCAGCCGGGCCCAGGGGGATTACAATGAGCAGTTCTTC. This translates into CASRAQGDYNEQFF.

This clonotype was seen ten or more times. The chain joins TRBV7-6 to TRBJ1-4; D uncertain. The V end was cut by 6 bases, the J end by 0 bases, with 14 bases between. The CDR3 runs 16 residues. In germline, CDR1 is SGHVS, CDR2 FNYEAQ. CDR3 region: CASSSLGPPTNEKLFF. CDR3 sequence (DNA): TGTGCCAGCAGTTCCTTGGGTCCACCAACTAATGAAAAACTGTTTTTT.

In this sample, this clonotype turned up many times. The CDR3 is CASSLSEGAAYEQYF. DNA of the CDR3: TGTGCCAGCAGCTTATCGGAGGGGGCCGCCTACGAGCAGTACTTC. The rearrangement uses TRBV7-3 and TRBJ2-7, with D possibly TRBD1 on 7 matching bases. Germline V gene lookup returns CDR1 SGHTA and CDR2 FQGTGA. The CDR3 totals 15 residues. V lost 2 bases to trimming and J lost 2 bases, with 13 bases between them.

This clonotype was seen at least ten times. The chain recombines TRBV28 with TRBJ1-2, with D perhaps TRBD1 (5 bases). V lost 8 bases, J lost 12 bases, and 19 bases lay in between. The length of the CDR3 is 12 residues. Germline-derived CDR1 and CDR2 are MDHEN and SYDVKM. CDR3 sequence (DNA): TGTGCCAGCGGTCAGGGCAGGAAAACTAACACCTTC. Translated: CASGQGRKTNTF.

Many counts were recorded for this clonotype. The genes are TRBV11-2 and TRBJ1-4; 10 bases are a match to TRBD1. V lost 5 bases and J lost 8; bases outside the gene matches: 8. The CDR3 extends over 15 amino acids. Per germline, CDR1 SGHAT and CDR2 FQNNGV. Here the CDR3 reads CASSVQSGQGEKLFF. The CDR3 DNA is TGTGCCAGCAGCGTCCAATCGGGACAGGGGGAAAAACTGTTTTTT.

The V call is TRBV12-3 or TRBV12-4, the J call TRBJ1-5; TRBD1 might be the D (6 bases). CDR3 length: 14 amino acids. The V end was cut by 5 bases, the J end by 4 bases, with 12 bases between. CDR3 loop: CASSNYRENQPQHF. The CDR3, as DNA: TGTGCCAGCAGTAATTACAGGGAGAATCAGCCCCAGCATTTT.

This clonotype turned up a few times. With a much larger clone just one base away, this may be a read error. The rearrangement joins TRBV2 to TRBJ2-6; D call uncertain. The CDR3 sequence is 14 residues long. Germline assignment: CDR1 SNHLY and CDR2 FYNNEI. In DNA form, the CDR3 reads TGTGCCTGCAGTGACGACTCTGGGGCCAACGTCCTGACTTTC. Translation: CACSDDSGANVLTF.

This clonotype was picked up many times. The missing conserved phenylalanine or tryptophan at the end of this CDR3 makes a read error likely. The gene calls are TRBV12-3 or TRBV12-4 and TRBJ1-1; D gene uncertain. The CDR3 covers 14 residues. The V end was cut by 1 base, the J end by 5 bases, with 11 bases between. The CDR3 loop reads CASSLVDRGTEAFS. The CDR3 DNA reads TGTGCCAGCAGTTTAGTAGACCGAGGGACTGAAGCTTTCTCT.

This clonotype ranks as medium-sized. The chain employs TRBV2 and TRBJ1-6; maybe TRBD1 (5 bases). V was trimmed by 2 bases and J by 14 bases, leaving 10 bases between them. The germline V gene encodes CDR1 SNHLY and CDR2 FYNNEI. The CDR3 spans 12 residues. Here the CDR3 DNA reads TGTGCCAGCAGTGAATGGGGCGTCACCCTCCACTTT. Residues: CASSEWGVTLHF.

This clonotype has just a few counts. This probably arose from a read error, given a far larger clone one base away. The rearrangement joins TRBV6-2 or TRBV6-3 to TRBJ1-3; no clear D gene. The CDR3 runs to 14 residues. CDR1 is MNHEY, CDR2 SVGEGT, per germline. The CDR3 region is CASRPDFSGNTICF. CDR3 nucleotides: TGTGCCAGCAGACCAGATTTCTCTGGAAACACCATATGTTTT.

At least ten counts were recorded for this clonotype. This chain joins TRBV5-6 and TRBJ2-3; tentatively, D is TRBD2 (6 bases). CDR1 SGHDT and CDR2 YYEEEE come from the germline V gene. With 3 bases removed from V and 0 bases from J, the gap between germline ends came to 11 bases. The CDR3 spans 15 residues. CDR3 coding DNA: TGTGCCAGCAGCTACCCTGGGACTAGCACAGATACGCAGTATTTT. Protein sequence: CASSYPGTSTDTQYF.

Note on this clonotype: It is likely a read error, because the conserved phenylalanine at the end of the CDR3 is missing. The chain combines TRBV28 with TRBJ2-3; 8 bases line up with TRBD2. The CDR3 is 14 amino acids. V lost 9 bases and J lost 1; bases outside the gene matches: 6. Looked up from germline, CDR1 is MDHEN and CDR2 is SYDVKM. The DNA of the CDR3 is TGTGCCAGTTCCCCGGGGGGGGGCACAGATACGCAGTATTAT. As protein: CASSPGGGTDTQYY.

The chain is built from TRBV4-1 and TRBJ2-5, with a possible D match to TRBD2 (6 bases). CDR1 is MGHRA and CDR2 is YSYEKL in the germline V gene. V lost 1 base, J lost 1 base, and 10 bases lay in between. CDR3 length: 15 residues. The CDR3 spells CASSQALGGQETQYF. CDR3 nucleotide sequence: TGCGCCAGCAGCCAAGCCCTGGGGGGCCAAGAGACCCAGTACTTC.

Concerning this clonotype itself: A far bigger clonotype differs at one base, so this is likely a read error. A read error is likely, as this CDR3 ends without the conserved phenylalanine or tryptophan. The chain has TRBV6-4 and TRBJ2-1; 8 positions match TRBD1. Germline values: CDR1 MRHNA, CDR2 SNTAGT. The CDR3 extends over 16 amino acids. DNA for the CDR3: TGTGCCAGCAGTTACTCGACAGGGGTACCAACAAAGGAGCAGTTCTTG. This sequence encodes CASSYSTGVPTKEQFL.

This chain joins TRBV28 and TRBJ2-7, with 10 nucleotides matching TRBD1. The trim removed 6 bases at V and 10 bases at J, leaving 9 bases unmatched. The CDR3 consists of 13 residues. CDR1 MDHEN and CDR2 SYDVKM come from the germline V gene. The CDR3 nucleotides read TGTGCCAGCAGGGGACAGGGGAAAAACTATCAGTACTTC. As protein: CASRGQGKNYQYF. The full variable domain, with the rest looked up from reference TRBV28 and TRBJ2-7, is DVKVTQSSRYLVKRTGEKVFLECVQDMDHENMFWYRQDPGLGLRLIYFSYDVKMKEKGDIPEGYSVSREKKERFSLILESASTNQTSMYLCASRGQGKNYQYFGPGTRLTVT.

As concerns this clonotype: At one end the junction does not follow the germline gene, possibly because of a read error. The rearrangement links TRBV9 to TRBJ2-1; the D gene is possibly TRBD2 (5 bases). Germline CDR1 reads SGDLS; CDR2 reads YYNGEE. The CDR3 is made up of 14 amino acids. CDR3 residues: CVSSDTEGGNEQFF. The CDR3 bases are TGTGTCAGCAGCGATACAGAGGGTGGGAATGAGCAGTTCTTC.

For this clonotype: A junction end diverges from the germline sequence, so it may reflect a read error. The chain carries TRBV15 and TRBJ2-1, with 8 bases identical to TRBD1. The CDR3 length is 20 residues. Germline V gene lookup returns CDR1 LNHNV and CDR2 YYDKDF (reference sequence). The CDR3 sequence: CDTSRVHLGQGRSSYNEQFF. Written as DNA, the CDR3 is TGTGACACCAGCAGAGTACACCTCGGACAGGGAAGGAGCTCCTACAATGAGCAGTTCTTC.

This clonotype is categorized as medium-sized. The J gene is TRBJ2-1, the V gene TRBV6-1; tentatively, D is TRBD2 (5 bases). The CDR3 extends over 12 amino acids. Trimming cost V 7 bases and J 4 bases, with 8 bases left between them. CDR1 is MNHNS, CDR2 SASEGT, per germline. The CDR3 nucleotides read TGTGCCAGCAAAGCGGAGTACAATGAGCAGTTCTTC. Translating it yields CASKAEYNEQFF.

V is TRBV6-2 or TRBV6-3 and J is TRBJ2-3; the D call may be TRBD1 or TRBD2 (5 bases each). Looked up from germline, CDR1 is MNHEY and CDR2 is SVGEGT. Trimming took 5 bases from V and 15 from J, leaving 24 bases between them. The CDR3 has 14 residues. The CDR3 protein is CASSGDPSTDTHYF. The CDR3 DNA follows: TGTGCCAGCAGTGGGGACCCAAGCACAGATACACACTATTTT.

This clonotype has a count of ten or more. The chain has TRBV28 and TRBJ2-1; possible D gene TRBD1, 6 bases. The CDR3 contains 14 residues. Trimming shortened V by 6 bases and J by 2 bases, and 11 bases separated the two germline ends. Germline-derived CDR1 and CDR2 are MDHEN and SYDVKM. CDR3 in amino acids: CASSQTGTYNEQFF. The CDR3 bases are TGTGCCAGCAGCCAGACAGGTACCTACAATGAGCAGTTCTTC. Full variable domain (rest looked up from reference TRBV28 and TRBJ2-1): DVKVTQSSRYLVKRTGEKVFLECVQDMDHENMFWYRQDPGLGLRLIYFSYDVKMKEKGDIPEGYSVSREKKERFSLILESASTNQTSMYLCASSQTGTYNEQFFGPGTRLTVL.